The 19 T cell receptor beta chains listed next were all sequenced from one sample in a study of blood T cell repertoires in COVID-19. Profiled with immunoSEQ multiplex PCR; TCRdb holds only in-frame clones, not every one. In the table there are approximately 200,000 clones, around 81% of which are singletons. The sample consisted of PBMCs or T cells enriched from blood (not recorded which). These receptors were collected from a man aged 40-49 years who had recovered from COVID-19.

V and J are TRBV11-3 and TRBJ2-5, with TRBD1 as a possible D gene (6 bases). This CDR3 comprises 13 residues. The germline CDR1 and CDR2 sequences are SGHNT and YENEEA. V was shortened by 5 bases and J by 0 bases, with 7 bases between the two germline ends. The DNA for the CDR3 is TGTGCCAGCAGCAACAGGGACCAAGAGACCCAGTACTTC. This sequence encodes CASSNRDQETQYF.

The chain is built from TRBV3-1 (or the pseudogene TRBV3-2) and TRBJ1-6; D is possibly TRBD1 (5 bases). V was clipped by 0 bases and J by 3 bases, with 12 bases between them. The CDR3 has 17 residues. The germline gives CDR1 LGHDT, CDR2 YNNKEL (reference sequence). The CDR3 loop is CASSQDSGGGYNSPLHF. In DNA, the CDR3 is TGTGCCAGCAGCCAAGATTCGGGGGGTGGCTATAATTCACCCCTCCACTTT.

The count of this clone is one. V gene TRBV6-6 combines with J gene TRBJ2-7, with 7 bases that match TRBD1. Trimming cost V 0 bases and J 5 bases; bases outside gene matches: 10. This CDR3 has 16 amino acids. Germline V lookup: CDR1 MNHNY, CDR2 SVGAGI (reference sequence). The CDR3 loop reads CASSYSPDRAYDEQYF. In DNA, the CDR3 is TGTGCCAGCAGTTACTCCCCCGACAGGGCGTACGACGAGCAGTACTTC.

This clone was seen only once. V usage is TRBV6-5 and J usage is TRBJ1-6; 11 positions agree with TRBD1. V trimming: 7 bases; J trimming: 7 bases; junction bases outside the gene matches: 3. CDR1 MNHEY and CDR2 SVGAGI come from the germline V gene. This CDR3 spans 14 amino acids. For the CDR3, the DNA is TGTGCCAGCATATGGGACAGGGGGAATTCACCCCTCCACTTT. As protein: CASIWDRGNSPLHF.

V is TRBV6-1 and J is TRBJ2-7; the D gene is possibly TRBD1 (5 bases). The germline V gene encodes CDR1 MNHNS and CDR2 SASEGT. V dropped 0 bases and J dropped 0 bases, with 12 bases sitting between them. This CDR3 has 16 amino acids. The CDR3 loop is CASSEATLGHSYEQYF. CDR3 bases: TGTGCCAGCAGTGAAGCGACCCTAGGACACTCCTACGAGCAGTACTTC.

A single count supports this clone. V gene TRBV7-9 combines with J gene TRBJ2-2; TRBD1 aligns across 7 bases. CDR1 SEHNR and CDR2 FQNEAQ come from the germline V gene (reference sequence). The CDR3 consists of 15 residues. The J segment lost 3 bases and the V segment lost 5 bases, leaving 6 bases of the junction unmatched. This CDR3 is CASSGRQGDTGELFF. Written as DNA, the CDR3 is TGTGCCAGCAGCGGGAGACAGGGTGACACCGGGGAGCTGTTTTTT.

This clone was detected many times. The chain links TRBV7-3 to TRBJ2-1; 11 nucleotides agree with TRBD2. The V and J ends lost 3 bases and 3 bases, in that order; junction bases with no gene match: 4. The germline CDR1 and CDR2 sequences are SGHTA and FQGTGA. The CDR3 loop spans 16 amino acids. This chain's CDR3 is CASSLSLAGGYNEQFF. CDR3 in DNA: TGTGCCAGCAGCTTGAGCCTAGCGGGGGGCTACAATGAGCAGTTCTTC.

This chain connects TRBV18 to TRBJ1-2; D may be TRBD1 (5 bases). Trimming stripped 3 bases from V and 5 bases from J, with 22 bases between. CDR3 length: 17 residues. Germline loops: CDR1 KGHSH, CDR2 LQKENI. The CDR3 is CASSPVVRGSTVYGYTF. The CDR3 DNA is TGTGCCAGCTCACCGGTCGTAAGGGGATCCACAGTTTATGGCTACACCTTC.

This clone was seen more than once but under ten times. This rearrangement joins TRBV6-1 to TRBJ1-4; 8 bases match TRBD1. Germline CDR1 is MNHNS and CDR2 is SASEGT. This CDR3 contains 16 residues. J was trimmed by 3 bases and V by 4 bases; bases with no gene match: 7. The CDR3: CASSARPGQANEKLFF. CDR3 sequence (DNA): TGTGCCAGCAGTGCAAGACCGGGACAGGCTAATGAAAAACTGTTTTTT.

V is TRBV7-2 and J is TRBJ2-1, with D possibly TRBD2 on 7 matching bases. This CDR3 spans 15 amino acids. V was cut by 8 bases and J by 6 bases, with 20 bases left in between. The germline V gene encodes CDR1 SGHTA and CDR2 FQGNSA. CDR3 loop: CASGKGGAFPNEQFF. CDR3 in DNA: TGTGCCAGCGGAAAGGGGGGGGCTTTCCCCAATGAGCAGTTCTTC.

The gene calls are TRBV5-1 and TRBJ1-2, with TRBD1 matching over 10 bases. Germline lookup yields CDR1 SGHRS and CDR2 YFSETQ. V lost 4 bases and J lost 4; bases outside the gene matches: 16. The CDR3 has 18 amino acids. CDR3 sequence reads: CASSQYQTGTGVGYGYTF. In DNA form, the CDR3 reads TGCGCCAGCAGCCAATACCAAACCGGGACAGGGGTCGGCTATGGCTACACCTTC.

This sequence joins TRBV5-1 and TRBJ1-1; 8 bases line up with TRBD1. Germline assignment: CDR1 SGHRS and CDR2 YFSETQ. The CDR3 loop spans 15 amino acids. J was trimmed by 1 base and V by 3 bases; bases with no gene match: 5. The CDR3 protein is CASSWGTGTNTEAFF. The CDR3 coding sequence is TGCGCCAGCAGCTGGGGGACAGGAACGAACACTGAAGCTTTCTTT.

The rearrangement joins TRBV9 to TRBJ1-6, with D possibly matching TRBD1 (5 bases). Germline loops: CDR1 SGDLS, CDR2 YYNGEE. The CDR3 contains 15 residues. Trimming removed 0 bases at V and 10 bases at J, with 14 bases between. Written as DNA, the CDR3 is TGTGCCAGCAGCGTAGGATCCAGGGTAGACTCACCCCTCCACTTT. Protein: CASSVGSRVDSPLHF.

The chain has TRBV5-4 and TRBJ1-5; 9 bases fit TRBD1. The CDR3 covers 15 residues. V trimming: 3 bases; J trimming: 4 bases; junction bases outside the gene matches: 5. Germline CDR1 reads SGHNT; CDR2 reads YYREEE (reference sequence). CDR3 residues: CASSSGTGFNQPQHF. The CDR3 coding sequence is TGTGCCAGCAGCTCCGGGACAGGGTTTAATCAGCCCCAGCATTTT. Variable domain in full (rest from reference TRBV5-4 and TRBJ1-5): ETGVTQSPTHLIKTRGQQVTLRCSSQSGHNTVSWYQQALGQGPQFIFQYYREEENGRGNFPPRFSGLQFPNYSSELNVNALELDDSALYLCASSSGTGFNQPQHFGDGTRLSIL.

J is TRBJ1-1 and V is TRBV27; D is undetermined. This CDR3 has 15 amino acids. V was clipped by 0 bases and J by 3 bases, with 11 bases between them. Germline V CDR1 and CDR2: MNHEY, SMNVEV (reference sequence). The CDR3 DNA follows: TGTGCCAGCAGTTTATCGAGGCGGGTAGACACTGAAGCTTTCTTT. It encodes CASSLSRRVDTEAFF.

This clone was counted once. This rearrangement joins TRBV13 to TRBJ2-5; maybe TRBD2 (6 bases). The CDR3 sequence is 15 residues long. With 5 bases removed from V and 5 bases from J, the gap between germline ends came to 18 bases. Germline V gene lookup returns CDR1 PRHDT and CDR2 FYEKMQ (reference sequence). Here the CDR3 reads CASSTDLLRGETQYF. CDR3 bases: TGTGCCAGCAGCACGGACCTACTACGGGGGGAGACCCAGTACTTC. Filled out from reference TRBV13 and TRBJ2-5, the complete variable domain reads AAGVIQSPRHLIKEKRETATLKCYPIPRHDTVYWYQQGPGQDPQFLISFYEKMQSDKGSIPDRFSAQQFSDYHSELNMSSLELGDSALYFCASSTDLLRGETQYFGPGTRLLVL.

With respect to this clone: Sequence at one end of the junction differs from germline and may be a read error. CDR3 nucleotides: TGCGCCAGCAGCCTGGGACAGTATCAACCCCAGCATTTT. Translation: CASSLGQYQPQHF. The rearrangement uses TRBV4-1 and TRBJ1-5, with 7 bases matching TRBD1. In germline, CDR1 is MGHRA, CDR2 YSYEKL. The CDR3 is made up of 13 amino acids.

The CDR3 region is CASSLARNTEAFF. CDR3 in DNA: TGTGCCAGCAGCTTAGCTAGGAACACTGAAGCTTTCTTT. The chain is built from TRBV7-2 and TRBJ1-1; D ambiguous. V lost 0 bases, J lost 1 base, and 3 bases lay in between. The CDR3 spans 13 residues. Germline V gene data show CDR1 as SGHTA and CDR2 as FQGNSA.

This chain uses TRBV10-3 with TRBJ1-5, with 9 bases identical to TRBD1. V lost 7 bases and J lost 4; bases outside the gene matches: 5. The germline CDR1 and CDR2 sequences are ENHRY and SYGVKD. This CDR3 region has 14 residues. The CDR3 DNA follows: TGTGCCATCAAAAAAGGACAGGGGAATCAGCCCCAGCATTTT. This codes for CAIKKGQGNQPQHF.